Shown below are 18 T cell receptor beta chains from a single sample sequenced in a study of blood T cell repertoires in COVID-19 (dated by TCRdb to the early 2020s). The library was obtained by the immunoSEQ multiplex PCR assay. The table comes from immuneACCESS by way of TCRdb, which keeps in-frame sequences with V and J called. Part of the clones is missing from these tables; in studies checked, under half for an unresolved V gene and the rest for unknown reasons. This sample is represented by around 100,000 clones; about 85% of them were singletons. The ten largest make up about 13% of the sample. The sequenced material came from peripheral blood. The receptors were gathered from a human donor in a cohort sampled during active COVID-19.

The genes are TRBV5-1 and TRBJ1-1; D gene uncertain. The length of the CDR3 is 15 residues. From germline, CDR1 is SGHRS and CDR2 YFSETQ. The germline V and J ends were trimmed by 0 bases and 1 base, with 10 bases remaining between them. The CDR3 DNA follows: TGCGCCAGCAGCTTGGCCGACAAAAGGAACACTGAAGCTTTCTTT. This translates into CASSLADKRNTEAFF.

The CDR3: CASSPKIGGPEAFF. The CDR3 DNA is TGTGCCAGCAGCCCCAAGATAGGAGGTCCTGAAGCTTTCTTT. The genes are TRBV4-2 and TRBJ1-1, with D uncertain. CDR1 is LGHNA, CDR2 YNFKEQ, per germline. This CDR3 contains 14 residues. The V and J ends lost 4 bases and 6 bases respectively, with 15 bases between them.

The genes are TRBV7-6 and TRBJ1-6, with D tentatively TRBD1 (5 bases). The CDR3 extends over 14 amino acids. CDR1 is SGHVS and CDR2 is FNYEAQ in the germline V gene. Trimming left V 0 bases short and J 7 bases short, with 7 bases between. The CDR3 spells CASSLAEGNSPLHF. In DNA form, the CDR3 reads TGTGCCAGCAGCTTAGCGGAGGGGAATTCACCCCTCCACTTT.

The chain carries TRBV28 and TRBJ2-7; a possible D gene is TRBD1 (5 bases). The CDR3 spans 14 residues. The germline V gene encodes CDR1 MDHEN and CDR2 SYDVKM. V was pared by 5 bases and J by 3 bases, with 14 bases between. The CDR3 region is CASSTHRLLYEQYF. The CDR3, as DNA: TGTGCCAGCAGTACCCACAGGTTACTCTACGAGCAGTACTTC.

V and J are TRBV7-9 and TRBJ1-3, with D unresolved. Trimming stripped 7 bases from V and 0 bases from J, with 13 bases between. CDR3 length: 15 residues. CDR1 is SEHNR, CDR2 FQNEAQ, per germline (reference sequence). CDR3 sequence reads: CASTRLMRSGNTIYF. In DNA, the CDR3 is TGTGCCAGCACCAGACTTATGCGCTCTGGAAACACCATATATTTT.

This clone is a singleton in its sample. CDR3 sequence reads: CASRQTGPTEAFF. In DNA, the CDR3 is TGTGCCAGTAGACAGACAGGGCCCACTGAAGCTTTCTTT. V gene TRBV19 combines with J gene TRBJ1-1; 7 nucleotides match TRBD1. The CDR3 is made up of 13 amino acids. The V gene end was trimmed by 6 bases and the J gene end by 4 bases; junction bases not matched to a gene: 5. CDR1 LNHDA and CDR2 SQIVND come from the germline V gene (reference sequence).

V usage is TRBV4-3 and J usage is TRBJ2-1; D possibly corresponds to TRBD1 (5 bases). Trimming cost V 0 bases and J 5 bases, with 5 bases left between them. Germline V gene data show CDR1 as LGHNA and CDR2 as YSLEER. The CDR3 is made up of 13 amino acids. The CDR3 spells CASSQEGHNEQFF. In DNA form, the CDR3 reads TGCGCCAGCAGCCAAGAGGGGCACAATGAGCAGTTCTTC.

The rearrangement links TRBV29-1 to TRBJ1-3; maybe TRBD1 (6 bases). This CDR3 is built from 16 residues. Germline lookup yields CDR1 SQVTM and CDR2 ANQGSEA. V lost 3 bases, J lost 1 base, and 16 bases lay in between. The DNA of the CDR3 is TGCAGCGTTGATAGGGCCAACAGGGTATCTGGAAACACCATATATTTT. As protein: CSVDRANRVSGNTIYF.

The chain uses TRBV7-2 and TRBJ1-3; D unclear. Trimming took 5 bases from V and 0 from J, leaving 8 bases between them. The CDR3 spans 14 residues. Germline-derived CDR1 and CDR2 are SGHTA and FQGNSA. The DNA for the CDR3 is TGTGCCAGCAGCCCCAGTAACTCTGGAAACACCATATATTTT. Translating gives CASSPSNSGNTIYF.

V and J are TRBV6-2 or TRBV6-3 and TRBJ1-5; D call uncertain. Per the germline V gene, CDR1 is MNHEY and CDR2 is SVGEGT. The CDR3 consists of 15 residues. V was trimmed by 2 bases and J by 0 bases, leaving 8 bases between them. CDR3 amino acids: CASSYSGVSNQPQHF. The CDR3, as DNA: TGTGCCAGCAGTTACAGCGGGGTTAGCAATCAGCCCCAGCATTTT.

The CDR3 sequence is CSVADTQYF. CDR3 in DNA: TGCAGCGTCGCAGATACGCAGTATTTT. V and J are TRBV29-1 and TRBJ2-3; D not resolved. The CDR3 is 9 amino acids. Per the germline V gene, CDR1 is SQVTM and CDR2 is ANQGSEA. Trimming cost V 6 bases and J 4 bases, with 2 bases left between them.

The gene calls are TRBV7-9 and TRBJ1-2; 9 bases line up with TRBD1. CDR3 length: 17 residues. Germline V CDR1 and CDR2: SEHNR, FQNEAQ (reference sequence). V shed 0 bases and J 4 bases; nucleotides not matched to a gene: 9. The CDR3 nucleotides are TGTGCCAGCAGCTTAGCGGGACAGGGTGCCCTAGTCTATGGCTACACCTTC. Amino acids: CASSLAGQGALVYGYTF.

The CDR3 coding sequence is TGTGCCAGCAGCTTCCTCTCACAGGGGTACAATGAGCAGTTCTTC. Amino acids: CASSFLSQGYNEQFF. The chain recombines TRBV11-2 with TRBJ2-1; TRBD1 matches 7 bases. There are 15 residues in the CDR3. V lost 3 bases and J lost 4; bases outside the gene matches: 6. The germline V gene has CDR1 SGHAT and CDR2 FQNNGV.

The chain links TRBV28 to TRBJ1-4; TRBD1 matches 8 bases. The germline V gene has CDR1 MDHEN and CDR2 SYDVKM. The CDR3 runs 16 residues. V shed 6 bases, J shed 0 bases, and the junction held 6 bases outside the gene matches. Written as DNA, the CDR3 is TGTGCCAGCAGATCGACAGGGGAAGCAACTAATGAAAAACTGTTTTTT. Protein product: CASRSTGEATNEKLFF.

The chain carries TRBV10-3 and TRBJ2-1; 12 bases align to TRBD2. The CDR3 contains 17 residues. After removal of 8 bases from V and 6 bases from J, the junction contained 14 bases not matched to a gene. Looked up from germline, CDR1 is ENHRY and CDR2 is SYGVKD. CDR3 in amino acids: CAIGLGALAGGLNEQFF. CDR3 in DNA: TGTGCCATCGGGCTGGGGGCACTAGCGGGGGGCCTCAATGAGCAGTTCTTC.

The rearrangement joins TRBV9 to TRBJ2-1, with 7 bases matching TRBD2. CDR1 and CDR2 from the germline V gene are SGDLS and YYNGEE. There are 14 residues in the CDR3. The V gene end was trimmed by 2 bases and the J gene end by 5 bases; junction bases not matched to a gene: 4. The DNA of the CDR3 is TGTGCCAGCAGCGTCCCGGGGGGAAACAATGAGCAGTTCTTC. Protein sequence: CASSVPGGNNEQFF.

The rearrangement uses TRBV7-2 and TRBJ2-5; D remains ambiguous. This CDR3 is built from 12 residues. V lost 1 base, J lost 5 bases, and 5 bases lay in between. Germline CDR1 SGHTA, CDR2 FQGNSA. CDR3 bases: TGTGCCAGCAGCTTAGAACGGGAGACCCAGTACTTC. Residues: CASSLERETQYF.

This clone was counted once. The chain is built from TRBV5-1 and TRBJ2-3, with TRBD2 as a possible D gene (6 bases). From germline, CDR1 is SGHRS and CDR2 YFSETQ. This CDR3 contains 15 residues. Trimming stripped 3 bases from V and 2 bases from J, with 13 bases between. The CDR3 DNA reads as TGCGCCAGCAGCTCCGCGGGGACTTACACAGATACGCAGTATTTT. It yields the protein CASSSAGTYTDTQYF. The full variable domain, its missing parts supplied by reference TRBV5-1 and TRBJ2-3, is KAGVTQTPRYLIKTRGQQVTLSCSPISGHRSVSWYQQTPGQGLQFLFEYFSETQRNKGNFPGRFSGRQFSNSRSEMNVSTLELGDSALYLCASSSAGTYTDTQYFGPGTRLTVL.